This TCR beta chain comes out of a study of PD-1 blockade in classical Hodgkin lymphoma. Study-wide findings and caveats: Newly diagnosed patients and complete responders had comparable diversity at baseline.

The germline gives CDR1 SGHDT, CDR2 YYEEEE. The CDR3 sequence is 15 residues long. Unmatched junction bases numbered 10, after V lost 1 base and J lost 6 bases. As concerns this clone: Its antigen remains unknown.

TCRdb keeps only in-frame clones here, not all; method: immunoSEQ multiplex PCR. This table has 45,000 to 50,000 clones, roughly 75% appearing once. No patient escaped relapse after autologous stem cell transplantation, and brentuximab vedotin exposure varied. The chain uses TRBV5-6 and TRBJ2-7; 7 nucleotides align to TRBD1. The receptor was derived from a human donor with classical Hodgkin lymphoma. Sample: peripheral blood mononuclear cells (PBMCs), taken before the second cycle of nivolumab. The CDR3 DNA follows: TGTGCCAGCAGCTTGCTGGACAGGACCGACACCGAGCAGTACTTC. This codes for CASSLLDRTDTEQYF.